The clone carrying this T cell receptor beta chain was found once. Its antigen is as yet unknown. The data were obtained in a study of T cell responses to AZD1222 COVID-19 vaccine. Findings and limits, study-wide: Baseline antibody screening turned up just a handful of seropositive AZD1222 recipients.

From germline, CDR1 is SGHVS and CDR2 FQNEAQ. Trimming removed 2 bases from V and 11 bases from J, with 19 bases in between. The CDR3 sequence is 15 residues long. Clones were read by immunoSEQ multiplex PCR, and TCRdb kept only the in-frame ones, dropping some. The sample shows around 180,000 clones, approximately 94% of them seen only once. The chain links TRBV7-8 to TRBJ1-5; possible D gene TRBD1, 5 bases. The sample consisted of peripheral blood, taken 28 days after the second AZD1222 dose. The clonotype originates from an adult who received the AZD1222 COVID-19 vaccine. The CDR3 sequence: CASSLSLRGRSAQHF. CDR3 DNA sequence: TGTGCCAGCAGCTTATCTCTTAGGGGAAGATCAGCCCAGCATTTT.